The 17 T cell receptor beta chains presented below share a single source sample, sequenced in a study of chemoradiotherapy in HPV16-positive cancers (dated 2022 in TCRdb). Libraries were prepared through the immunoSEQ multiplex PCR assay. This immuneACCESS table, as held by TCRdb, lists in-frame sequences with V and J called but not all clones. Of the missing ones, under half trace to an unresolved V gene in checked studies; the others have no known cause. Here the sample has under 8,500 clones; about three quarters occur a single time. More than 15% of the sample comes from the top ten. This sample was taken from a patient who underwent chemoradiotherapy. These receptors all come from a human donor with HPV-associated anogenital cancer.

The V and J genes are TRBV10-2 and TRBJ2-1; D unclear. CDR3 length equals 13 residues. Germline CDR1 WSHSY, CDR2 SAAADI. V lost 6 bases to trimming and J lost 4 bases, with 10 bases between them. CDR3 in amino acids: CASSTGRYNEQFF. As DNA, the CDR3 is TGCGCCAGCAGCACCGGGCGTTACAATGAGCAGTTCTTC.

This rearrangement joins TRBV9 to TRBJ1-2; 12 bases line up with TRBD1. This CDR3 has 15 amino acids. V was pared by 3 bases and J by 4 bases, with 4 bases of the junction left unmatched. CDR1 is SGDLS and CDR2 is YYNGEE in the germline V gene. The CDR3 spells CASSGGTGGVYGYTF. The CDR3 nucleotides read TGTGCCAGCAGCGGGGGGACAGGGGGCGTCTATGGCTACACCTTC.

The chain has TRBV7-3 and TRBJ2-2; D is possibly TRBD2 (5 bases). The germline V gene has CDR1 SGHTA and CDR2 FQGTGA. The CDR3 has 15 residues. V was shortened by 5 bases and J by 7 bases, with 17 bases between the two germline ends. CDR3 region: CASSQYGPEGGELFF. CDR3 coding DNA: TGTGCCAGCAGCCAATACGGGCCCGAGGGCGGGGAGCTGTTTTTT.

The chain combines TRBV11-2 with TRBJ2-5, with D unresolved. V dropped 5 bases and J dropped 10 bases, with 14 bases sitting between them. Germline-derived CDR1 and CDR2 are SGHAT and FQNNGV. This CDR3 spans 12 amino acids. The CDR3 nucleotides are TGTGCCAGCAGCGTTGATCAGAGTAGCCAGTACTTC. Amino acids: CASSVDQSSQYF.

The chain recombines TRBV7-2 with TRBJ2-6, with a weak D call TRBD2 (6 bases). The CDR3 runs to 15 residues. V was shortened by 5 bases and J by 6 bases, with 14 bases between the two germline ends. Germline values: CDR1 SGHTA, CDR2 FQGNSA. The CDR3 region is CASSRGEVEANVLTF. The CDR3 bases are TGTGCCAGCAGCCGTGGGGAGGTCGAGGCCAACGTCCTGACTTTC.

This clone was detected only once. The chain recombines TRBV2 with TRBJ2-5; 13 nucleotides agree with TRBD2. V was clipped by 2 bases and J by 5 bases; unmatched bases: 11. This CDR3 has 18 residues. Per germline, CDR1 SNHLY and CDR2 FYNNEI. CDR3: CASSESPWTSGGKETQYF. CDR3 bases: TGTGCCAGCAGTGAATCCCCCTGGACTAGCGGGGGAAAGGAGACCCAGTACTTC.

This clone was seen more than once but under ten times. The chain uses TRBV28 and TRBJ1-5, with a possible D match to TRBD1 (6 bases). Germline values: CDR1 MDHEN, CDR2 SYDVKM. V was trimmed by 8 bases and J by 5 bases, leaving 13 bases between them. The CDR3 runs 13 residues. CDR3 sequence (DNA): TGTGCCAGCGCCCAGGGGTTCTATCAGCCCCAGCATTTT. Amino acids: CASAQGFYQPQHF.

The CDR3 reads CGGKGANVLTF. CDR3 DNA: TGTGGGGGGAAGGGGGCCAACGTCCTGACTTTC. This chain uses TRBV30 with TRBJ2-6, with D perhaps matching TRBD1 or TRBD2 (5 bases each). The CDR3 is 11 amino acids. Germline V gene lookup returns CDR1 GTSNPN and CDR2 SVGIG (reference sequence).

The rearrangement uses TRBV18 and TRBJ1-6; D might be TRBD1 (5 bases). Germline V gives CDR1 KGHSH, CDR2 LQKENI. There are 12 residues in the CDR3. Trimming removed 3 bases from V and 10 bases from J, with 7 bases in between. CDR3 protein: CASSPGDSPLHF. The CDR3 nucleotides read TGTGCCAGCTCACCGGGGGACTCACCCCTCCACTTT.

The CDR3 coding sequence is TGTGCCAGCAGCCCGGGTCAGGGTCATGATTCTGAAGCTTTCTTT. It codes for CASSPGQGHDSEAFF. The genes are TRBV7-8 and TRBJ1-1; tentatively, D is TRBD1 (5 bases). Germline V gene data show CDR1 as SGHVS and CDR2 as FQNEAQ. Trimming took 5 bases from V and 6 from J, leaving 19 bases between them. The CDR3 covers 15 residues.

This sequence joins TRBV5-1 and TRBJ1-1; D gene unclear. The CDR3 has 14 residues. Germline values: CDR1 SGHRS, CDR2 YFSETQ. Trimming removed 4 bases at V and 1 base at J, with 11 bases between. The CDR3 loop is CASSDLLANTEAFF. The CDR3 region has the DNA TGCGCCAGCAGCGACCTGCTTGCGAACACTGAAGCTTTCTTT.

CDR3 bases: TGTGCTAGTGGTTTTACTAGTATCCAAGAGACCCAGTACTTC. It translates to CASGFTSIQETQYF. V and J are TRBV12-5 and TRBJ2-5; possibly TRBD2 for D (5 bases). Trimming removed 3 bases from V and 1 base from J, with 9 bases in between. The CDR3 covers 14 residues. Looked up from germline, CDR1 is LGHNT and CDR2 is FRNRAP.

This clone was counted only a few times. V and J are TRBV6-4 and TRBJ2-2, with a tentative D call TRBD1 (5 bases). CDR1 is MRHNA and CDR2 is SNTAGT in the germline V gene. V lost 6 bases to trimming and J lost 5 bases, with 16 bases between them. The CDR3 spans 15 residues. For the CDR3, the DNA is TGTGCCAGCAGCGTTGACAGATTCGGTACCGGGGAGCTGTTTTTT. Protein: CASSVDRFGTGELFF.

This chain's CDR3 is CATYSGTANYGYTF. The CDR3 DNA reads as TGTGCCACCTATTCCGGGACAGCCAACTATGGCTACACCTTC. V gene TRBV7-9 combines with J gene TRBJ1-2; 7 nucleotides align to TRBD1. In germline, CDR1 is SEHNR, CDR2 FQNEAQ (reference sequence). J was trimmed by 2 bases and V by 10 bases; bases with no gene match: 10. This CDR3 contains 14 residues.

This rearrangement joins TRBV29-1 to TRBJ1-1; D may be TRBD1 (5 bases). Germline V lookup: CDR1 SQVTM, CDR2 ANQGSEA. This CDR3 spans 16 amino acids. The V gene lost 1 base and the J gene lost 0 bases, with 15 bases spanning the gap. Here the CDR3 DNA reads TGCAGCGTTGAAGCGGGAAAAGACAGCATGAACACTGAAGCTTTCTTT. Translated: CSVEAGKDSMNTEAFF.

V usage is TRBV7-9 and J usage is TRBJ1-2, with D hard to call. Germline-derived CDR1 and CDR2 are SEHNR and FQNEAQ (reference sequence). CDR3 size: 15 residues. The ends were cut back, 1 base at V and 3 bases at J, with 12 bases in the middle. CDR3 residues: CASSLDGRAHYGYTF. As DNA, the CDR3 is TGTGCCAGCAGCTTAGATGGCCGCGCCCACTATGGCTACACCTTC.

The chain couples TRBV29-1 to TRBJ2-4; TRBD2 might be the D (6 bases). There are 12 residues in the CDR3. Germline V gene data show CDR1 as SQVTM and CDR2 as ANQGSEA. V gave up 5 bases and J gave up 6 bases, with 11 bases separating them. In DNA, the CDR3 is TGCAGCGTTCCAGTCGGGGGAAACATTCAGTACTTC. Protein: CSVPVGGNIQYF.